A single sample gave rise to the 21 T cell receptor beta chains below, sequenced in a study of blood T cell repertoires in COVID-19. Only in-frame clones appear in the TCRdb table, and some are missing; sequencing was by immunoSEQ multiplex PCR. The table shows 150,000 or so clones, with about 80% occurring only once. Sequencing was carried out using peripheral blood. The receptors come from a human donor in a cohort sampled during active COVID-19.

The sample holds one count of this clone. The V call is TRBV4-1, the J call TRBJ1-1; tentatively, D is TRBD1 (5 bases). This CDR3 comprises 14 residues. CDR1 is MGHRA and CDR2 is YSYEKL in the germline V gene. V was clipped by 5 bases and J by 5 bases, with 15 bases between them. The CDR3 here is CASSSQTDGTEAFF. In DNA form, the CDR3 reads TGCGCCAGCAGCTCCCAGACAGATGGGACTGAAGCTTTCTTT.

CDR3 coding DNA: TGTGCCAGCTCACCACTCCCGACTAGCGGGATAAGGGATACGCAGTATTTT. Its protein product is CASSPLPTSGIRDTQYF. This chain joins TRBV18 and TRBJ2-3; TRBD2 matches at 11 bases. With 1 base clipped from V and 6 bases from J, the junction kept 9 bases outside the gene matches. Germline V CDR1 and CDR2: KGHSH, LQKENI. The CDR3 consists of 17 residues.

Only one count was recorded for this clone. This chain joins TRBV7-2 and TRBJ1-2; D is possibly TRBD1 (5 bases). The germline CDR1 and CDR2 sequences are SGHTA and FQGNSA. The CDR3 extends over 17 amino acids. V shed 5 bases and J shed 4 bases, with 23 bases lying between them. The CDR3, as DNA: TGTGCCAGCAGCACCCACCTGGTTCAGGGTGTTTTCTATGGCTACACCTTC. Its protein product is CASSTHLVQGVFYGYTF. Combining the CDR3 with reference TRBV7-2 and TRBJ1-2 gives the whole variable domain GAGVSQSPSNKVTEKGKDVELRCDPISGHTALYWYRQSLGQGLEFLIYFQGNSAPDKSGLPSDRFSAERTGGSVSTLTIQRTQQEDSAVYLCASSTHLVQGVFYGYTFGSGTRLTVV.

J is TRBJ2-3 and V is TRBV27; 12 bases agree with TRBD2. V lost 3 bases and J lost 2; bases outside the gene matches: 6. The CDR3 is made up of 17 amino acids. CDR1 is MNHEY, CDR2 SMNVEV, per germline (reference sequence). The CDR3 bases are TGTGCCAGCAGTTTGTTTCTAGCGGGAGGGATCACAGATACGCAGTATTTT. Its translation: CASSLFLAGGITDTQYF.

The V and J genes are TRBV11-2 and TRBJ2-1; 7 bases map to TRBD2. CDR1 and CDR2 from the germline V gene are SGHAT and FQNNGV. CDR3 size: 18 residues. V was pared by 5 bases and J by 4 bases, with 17 bases of the junction left unmatched. In DNA form, the CDR3 reads TGTGCCAGCAGCACGCCCGCCAGCGTAGGGAGGGGTTACAATGAGCAGTTCTTC. Translated: CASSTPASVGRGYNEQFF.

The V and J genes are TRBV5-4 and TRBJ1-5, with 8 positions matching TRBD1. With V trimmed by 3 bases and J by 2 bases, 4 bases remained unmatched. The CDR3 is 15 residues long. In germline, CDR1 is SGHNT, CDR2 YYREEE (reference sequence). The CDR3 DNA is TGTGCCAGCAGCTCCCAGGGGGCAGGCAATCAGCCCCAGCATTTT. It is translated as CASSSQGAGNQPQHF.

The chain uses TRBV11-2 and TRBJ2-5, with 10 bases that match TRBD1. Germline-derived CDR1 and CDR2 are SGHAT and FQNNGV. The CDR3 sequence is 14 residues long. V dropped 6 bases and J dropped 5; count of bases not matched to a gene: 6. CDR3 coding DNA: TGTGCCAGCAGTCGGACAGGGGGTTCTGAGACCCAGTACTTC. It codes for CASSRTGGSETQYF.

V gene TRBV30 combines with J gene TRBJ1-1; maybe TRBD1 (5 bases). CDR1 is GTSNPN, CDR2 SVGIG, per germline (reference sequence). The CDR3 runs to 12 residues. V lost 6 bases and J lost 10, with 18 bases in between. The CDR3 nucleotides read TGTGCCTGTGGTCAGGGCCCCCTGTCAGCTTTCTTT. Translated: CACGQGPLSAFF. The whole variable domain, filled in from reference TRBV30 and TRBJ1-1, reads SQTIHQWPATLVQPVGSPLSLECTVEGTSNPNLYWYRQAAGRGLQLLFYSVGIGQISSEVPQNLSASRPQDRQFILSSKKLLLSDSGFYLCACGQGPLSAFFGQGTRLTVV.

A word on this clone: Other nucleotide sequences from this sample produce the same CDR3. V and J are TRBV7-3 and TRBJ1-1; D uncertain. This CDR3 is 13 amino acids long. V dropped 3 bases and J dropped 1 base, with 6 bases sitting between them. CDR1 is SGHTA, CDR2 FQGTGA, per germline. The CDR3 spells CASSFGANTEAFF. The CDR3 DNA follows: TGTGCCAGCAGCTTCGGAGCGAACACTGAAGCTTTCTTT.

The chain has TRBV11-1 and TRBJ2-5; 11 positions match TRBD1. The J segment lost 4 bases and the V segment lost 4 bases, leaving 8 bases of the junction unmatched. CDR3 length: 16 residues. Germline V gene lookup returns CDR1 SGHAT and CDR2 FQDESV (reference sequence). CDR3 DNA: TGTGCCAGCAGCTCCCTGGACAGGGGGCAGTCAGAGACCCAGTACTTC. Residues: CASSSLDRGQSETQYF.

This sequence joins TRBV25-1 and TRBJ1-4; D not certain. The germline V gene has CDR1 MGHDK and CDR2 SYGVNS. The CDR3 is 12 amino acids. V was shortened by 4 bases and J by 8 bases, with 8 bases between the two germline ends. The DNA for the CDR3 is TGTGCCAGCAGTGGGTCGGGGGAAAAACTGTTTTTT. This encodes CASSGSGEKLFF.

The rearrangement links TRBV15 to TRBJ2-1; 14 bases match TRBD2. The CDR3 is 15 residues long. Losses at the gene ends were 5 bases for V and 9 bases for J; bases not matched to a gene: 6. The V gene's germline CDR1 is LNHNV and CDR2 YYDKDF (reference sequence). For the CDR3, the DNA is TGTGCCACCAGCTTAGGGACTAGCGGGAGCACTGAGCAGTTCTTC. Encoded protein: CATSLGTSGSTEQFF.

The chain combines TRBV9 with TRBJ2-7; D not resolved. CDR3 length equals 13 residues. Deletions cut 2 bases from V and 3 bases from J, with 9 bases between. The germline CDR1 and CDR2 sequences are SGDLS and YYNGEE. As DNA, the CDR3 is TGTGCCAGCAGCGTGGGTAGCAGCTACGAGCAGTACTTC. Translated: CASSVGSSYEQYF.

This clone was seen only once. The chain is built from TRBV6-6 and TRBJ2-7, with 8 bases aligning to TRBD1. CDR1 and CDR2 from the germline V gene are MNHNY and SVGAGI (reference sequence). This CDR3 has 12 residues. J was trimmed by 5 bases and V by 6 bases; bases with no gene match: 3. The CDR3 nucleotides read TGTGCCAGCAGGGTACAGGGGGACGAGCAGTACTTC. Protein: CASRVQGDEQYF.

The chain joins TRBV9 to TRBJ2-5; D unresolved. CDR1 SGDLS and CDR2 YYNGEE come from the germline V gene. V was pared by 0 bases and J by 1 base, with 4 bases between. This CDR3 is 13 amino acids long. In DNA, the CDR3 is TGTGCCAGCAGCGTAGGGCCCCAAGAGACCCAGTACTTC. Translation: CASSVGPQETQYF.

The rearrangement links TRBV27 to TRBJ2-1, with 7 bases that match TRBD1. The CDR3 consists of 16 residues. Germline loops: CDR1 MNHEY, CDR2 SMNVEV (reference sequence). V lost 5 bases and J lost 12; bases outside the gene matches: 19. CDR3 DNA sequence: TGTGCCAGCAGTCTTACTTCGGGACAGATTGGGGCCGGGCAGTTCTTC. As protein: CASSLTSGQIGAGQFF.

V usage is TRBV3-1 (or the pseudogene TRBV3-2) and J usage is TRBJ2-1, with a possible D match to TRBD2 (6 bases). The germline V gene encodes CDR1 LGHDT and CDR2 YNNKEL (reference sequence). The CDR3 has 15 amino acids. Trimming removed 2 bases from V and 2 bases from J, with 10 bases in between. CDR3 DNA: TGTGCCAGCAGCCAAACGGCGGGGCCCTACAATGAGCAGTTCTTC. It codes for CASSQTAGPYNEQFF.

This chain uses TRBV28 with TRBJ1-2; no clear D. The CDR3 extends over 13 amino acids. Germline CDR1 and CDR2: MDHEN and SYDVKM. The V and J ends lost 6 bases and 8 bases respectively, with 16 bases between them. In DNA form, the CDR3 reads TGTGCCAGCAGGATGAGCGGGGTAGGGGGCTACACCTTC. It encodes CASRMSGVGGYTF.

This rearrangement joins TRBV29-1 to TRBJ2-1; D is perhaps TRBD2 (5 bases). Trimming cost V 7 bases and J 0 bases, with 13 bases left between them. Germline V gives CDR1 SQVTM, CDR2 ANQGSEA. There are 14 residues in the CDR3. CDR3 sequence: CSARGSSSYNEQFF. The CDR3 DNA reads TGCAGCGCCCGCGGGTCGAGCTCCTACAATGAGCAGTTCTTC.

J is TRBJ2-1 and V is TRBV28, with TRBD1 as a possible D gene (5 bases). The CDR3 has 13 amino acids. Per germline, CDR1 MDHEN and CDR2 SYDVKM. V gave up 5 bases and J gave up 4 bases, with 9 bases separating them. This CDR3 reads CASSPPGYNEQFF. CDR3 DNA sequence: TGTGCCAGCAGTCCCCCAGGGTACAATGAGCAGTTCTTC.

There are a few counts of this clone. The chain carries TRBV6-5 and TRBJ1-5; the D gene is possibly TRBD1 (6 bases). CDR1 is MNHEY and CDR2 is SVGAGI in the germline V gene. V dropped 6 bases and J dropped 5 bases, with 17 bases sitting between them. The CDR3 is made up of 15 amino acids. This chain's CDR3 is CASSSRGSWDQPQHF. CDR3 nucleotides: TGTGCCAGCAGCTCAAGGGGGAGTTGGGATCAGCCCCAGCATTTT.